The T cell receptor (beta chain) described here comes from a study of blood T cell repertoires in COVID-19. It was during active infection that Seattle patients were enrolled and then longitudinally followed. Per the original data handling: From reference gene primer amplification, estimates of nucleated cell counts were derived. The table came from immunoSEQ multiplex PCR; TCRdb's copy has only in-frame clones and leaves some out. The V and J calls and the clone size are those of that table, but D and trimming were determined from the DNA. The sample records 300,000 to 400,000 clones, approximately 88% being singletons. Germline loops: CDR1 SGHNT, CDR2 YYREEE (reference sequence). Trimming cost V 4 bases and J 5 bases; bases outside gene matches: 12. The CDR3 contains 16 residues.

V is TRBV5-4 and J is TRBJ2-1; TRBD2 matches at 7 bases. Source material: peripheral blood. The TCR originated in a man aged 30 to 39 with COVID-19, enrolled during active disease. Written as DNA, the CDR3 is TGTGCCAGCAGCCCCGGGGGGACTACCCCAAACAATGAGCAGTTCTTC. Translating gives CASSPGGTTPNNEQFF.